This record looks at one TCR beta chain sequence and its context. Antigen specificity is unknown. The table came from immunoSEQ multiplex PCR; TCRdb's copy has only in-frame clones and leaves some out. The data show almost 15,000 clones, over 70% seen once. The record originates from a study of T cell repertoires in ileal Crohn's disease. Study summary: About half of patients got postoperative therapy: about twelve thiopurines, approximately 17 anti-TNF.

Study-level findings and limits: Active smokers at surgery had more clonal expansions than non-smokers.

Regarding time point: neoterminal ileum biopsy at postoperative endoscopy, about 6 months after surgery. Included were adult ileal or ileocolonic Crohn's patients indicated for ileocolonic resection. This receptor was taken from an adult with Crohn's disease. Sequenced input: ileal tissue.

The CDR3 DNA reads TGTGCCAGCAGCTCTTCCCCGTGGGGGACCTACAATGAGCAGTTCTTC. Protein product: CASSSSPWGTYNEQFF. The V gene is TRBV7-9, the J gene TRBJ2-1; possibly TRBD1 or TRBD2 for D (5 bases each). V lost 4 bases to trimming and J lost 2 bases, with 15 bases between them. Germline V gene data show CDR1 as SEHNR and CDR2 as FQNEAQ (reference sequence). This CDR3 is 16 amino acids long.